The 28 T cell receptor beta chains below all came from one sample that was sequenced in a study of low-dose radiotherapy and immunotherapy resistance in tumors (dated by TCRdb to 2022 to 2024). According to the study, the label for this sample's time point signals: after trial treatment. In light of the paper, this sample's treatment or condition label describes: LDRT plus nivolumab, ipilimumab, low-dose cyclophosphamide and aspirin (RACIN trial). Sequencing was carried out with an Illumina MiniSeq. First-strand cDNA was synthesized with Superscript III and a set of TRAV- and TRBV-specific primers, covering both TCRalpha and TCRbeta chains. TCRs were amplified with Phusion for about 18 PCR cycles using a constant-region primer together with the adapter attached to the V primers. The public reads were run again by TCRdb, first through fastp at Q25 and then through MiXCR, and only productive beta chains were kept. Each CDR3 protein appears once, grouped with its most common genes and DNA. The sample contains 30,000 to 40,000 distinct CDR3 sequences, less than 25% of them found a single time. About 8.3% of the sample goes to the ten largest clones.

The starting material was PBMCs, obtained after low-dose radiotherapy plus immunotherapy. The source of these receptors is a female donor with ovarian cancer.

This clonotype was detected ten times or more. The chain joins TRBV4-1 to TRBJ2-7; 8 bases line up with TRBD2. Germline CDR1 and CDR2: MGHRA and YSYEKL. After removal of 0 bases from V and 6 bases from J, the junction contained 10 bases not matched to a gene. The CDR3 has 16 residues. The CDR3 spells CASSQDKRGIQREQYF. The CDR3 DNA follows: TGCGCCAGCAGCCAAGACAAGCGGGGGATCCAGCGCGAGCAGTACTTC.

This clonotype was observed at least ten times. The chain joins TRBV9 to TRBJ1-4, with a weak D call TRBD1 (5 bases). V was clipped by 0 bases and J by 8 bases, with 23 bases between them. The CDR3 is 18 residues long. The germline gives CDR1 SGDLS, CDR2 YYNGEE. The CDR3 protein is CASSVGQGPRQVEEKLFF. As DNA, the CDR3 is TGTGCCAGCAGCGTAGGGCAGGGCCCCCGGCAAGTAGAAGAAAAACTGTTTTTT.

This clonotype was counted at least ten times. The rearrangement joins TRBV4-1 to TRBJ2-5; unclear D gene. Germline CDR1 and CDR2: MGHRA and YSYEKL. This CDR3 spans 13 amino acids. V lost 3 bases to trimming and J lost 5 bases, with 10 bases between them. The CDR3 loop is CASSQVTAETQYF. CDR3 sequence (DNA): TGCGCCAGCAGCCAGGTTACGGCGGAGACCCAGTACTTC.

This clonotype was counted at least ten times. The chain recombines TRBV20-1 with TRBJ1-1; TRBD1 matches 7 bases. From germline, CDR1 is DFQATT and CDR2 SNEGSKA (reference sequence). V shed 2 bases, J shed 4 bases, and the junction held 7 bases outside the gene matches. This CDR3 has 14 residues. CDR3 coding DNA: TGCAGTGCTAGACCCATACAGGGGAGCACTGAAGCTTTCTTT. Its translation: CSARPIQGSTEAFF.

This clonotype was recorded many times. This chain links TRBV25-1 with TRBJ2-2; D not resolved. With 1 base removed from V and 8 bases from J, the gap between germline ends came to 8 bases. The CDR3 has 13 residues. Germline lookup yields CDR1 MGHDK and CDR2 SYGVNS. This CDR3 reads CASSESPSGELFF. The DNA of the CDR3 is TGTGCCAGCAGTGAATCCCCGTCTGGGGAGCTGTTTTTT. The complete variable domain, with remaining parts taken from reference TRBV25-1 and TRBJ2-2, reads EADIYQTPRYLVIGTGKKITLECSQTMGHDKMYWYQQDPGMELHLIHYSYGVNSTEKGDLSSESTVSRIRTEHFPLTLESARPSHTSQYLCASSESPSGELFFGEGSRLTVL.

This clonotype occurred many times. J is TRBJ2-1 and V is TRBV6-8; 11 bases agree with TRBD1. J lost 6 bases, V lost 5 bases, and 3 bases had no gene match. Germline CDR1 MNHGY, CDR2 SAAAGT. This CDR3 is built from 14 residues. CDR3 in DNA: TGTGCCAGCAGTGAAGGGACAGGGGGCAATGAGCAGTTCTTC. Residues: CASSEGTGGNEQFF.

V and J are TRBV20-1 and TRBJ2-3; TRBD2 matches 8 bases. Germline V gives CDR1 DFQATT, CDR2 SNEGSKA (reference sequence). The V gene end was trimmed by 2 bases and the J gene end by 6 bases; junction bases not matched to a gene: 1. The CDR3 contains 12 residues. The CDR3 bases are TGCAGTGCTAGAAGCGGGAGTGATACGCAGTATTTT. It yields the protein CSARSGSDTQYF.

This clonotype was seen ten or more times. The genes are TRBV4-2 and TRBJ2-7; the D gene is possibly TRBD2 (6 bases). V lost 5 bases, J lost 6 bases, and 23 bases lay in between. Germline CDR1 reads LGHNA; CDR2 reads YNFKEQ. The CDR3 has 16 amino acids. The CDR3 sequence: CASSTTSTWPGVEQYF. The CDR3 DNA follows: TGTGCCAGCAGCACAACTAGCACCTGGCCCGGTGTCGAGCAGTACTTC.

The chain carries TRBV28 and TRBJ2-1; no clear D gene. Germline values: CDR1 MDHEN, CDR2 SYDVKM. Trimming left V 5 bases short and J 0 bases short, with 11 bases between. The CDR3 runs to 15 residues. CDR3 in amino acids: CASSPDRSSYNEQFF. The DNA for the CDR3 is TGTGCCAGCAGTCCTGACCGGAGCTCCTACAATGAGCAGTTCTTC.

This clonotype was seen at least ten times. V usage is TRBV6-1 and J usage is TRBJ2-3; no clear D gene. Germline V gene sequence: CDR1 MNHNS, CDR2 SASEGT. Trimming pared 1 base from V and 1 base from J, leaving 6 bases between. This CDR3 has 14 residues. The CDR3 nucleotides read TGTGCCAGCAGTGAAGAGCGAGGCACAGATACGCAGTATTTT. It translates to CASSEERGTDTQYF.

This clonotype was found many times. V and J are TRBV3-1 and TRBJ1-2, with D uncertain. Trimming pared 3 bases from V and 5 bases from J, leaving 4 bases between. The germline V gene has CDR1 LGHDT and CDR2 YNNKEL (reference sequence). CDR3 length equals 11 residues. The CDR3 is CASSHSYGYTF. The CDR3 DNA follows: TGTGCCAGCAGCCATAGTTATGGCTACACCTTC.

This clonotype was recorded many times. This rearrangement joins TRBV30 to TRBJ2-3; D might be TRBD2 (7 bases). Trimming removed 2 bases at V and 2 bases at J, with 17 bases between. This CDR3 spans 16 amino acids. The germline gives CDR1 GTSNPN, CDR2 SVGIG (reference sequence). Here the CDR3 reads CAWSPRGGGHTDTQYF. The CDR3 region has the DNA TGTGCCTGGAGTCCTCGAGGCGGGGGCCACACAGATACGCAGTATTTT.

The chain combines TRBV12-3 or TRBV12-4 with TRBJ2-5; D not certain. The CDR3 contains 13 residues. V was clipped by 4 bases and J by 4 bases, with 10 bases between them. The CDR3 reads CASSWTTGETQYF. The CDR3 coding sequence is TGTGCCAGCAGTTGGACGACCGGAGAGACCCAGTACTTC.

This clonotype was observed a few times. The rearrangement joins TRBV28 to TRBJ2-7; tentative D call: TRBD1 (5 bases). Between the trimmed V and J ends, which lost 4 bases and 7 bases, there was a span of 11 bases. CDR3 length equals 12 residues. CDR1 MDHEN and CDR2 SYDVKM come from the germline V gene. CDR3 DNA: TGTGCCAGCAGTTGGGGCACTTCGGAGCAGTACTTC. Protein sequence: CASSWGTSEQYF.

With respect to this clonotype: This likely came from a read error, as a far larger clone is one base away. This chain links TRBV26 with TRBJ2-7; TRBD1, the table's D call, lacks a check against the DNA. TRBV26 is labeled a pseudogene. The CDR3 consists of 14 residues. The CDR3 is CASSSSGSGVEQCF. In DNA, the CDR3 is TGTGCCAGCAGTTCCTCGGGATCCGGGGTCGAGCAGTGCTTC.

This clonotype has ten or more counts. The V gene is TRBV12-3 or TRBV12-4, the J gene TRBJ2-1; D remains unclear. The CDR3 sequence is 13 residues long. V was shortened by 5 bases and J by 5 bases, with 10 bases between the two germline ends. CDR3 sequence: CASSLRPDNEQFF. The CDR3 DNA reads as TGTGCCAGCAGTCTCCGTCCCGACAATGAGCAGTTCTTC.

The V and J genes are TRBV6-5 and TRBJ2-5; D possibly matches TRBD1 or TRBD2 (6 bases each). Trimming cost V 2 bases and J 1 base, with 11 bases left between them. The CDR3 loop spans 15 amino acids. Germline values: CDR1 MNHEY, CDR2 SVGAGI. CDR3 sequence: CASSYGGTPQETQYF. The DNA of the CDR3 is TGTGCCAGCAGTTACGGCGGGACACCCCAAGAGACCCAGTACTTC.

This clonotype was counted ten times or more. This is likely a read error, given that the CDR3 carries no conserved phenylalanine or tryptophan at its end. Because the CDR3's place on the DNA is in doubt, the DNA is left out and the CDR3 is given as listed by TCRdb. The chain links TRBV20-1 to TRBJ2-7; the table's D call TRBD1 went unverified against the DNA. The germline gives CDR1 DFQATT, CDR2 SNEGSKA (reference sequence). Both ends counted, the CDR3 spans 11 residues. CDR3 protein: CSALDHPGIRL.

This clonotype showed up many times. V gene TRBV12-3 or TRBV12-4 combines with J gene TRBJ2-5; the D gene is possibly TRBD1 (6 bases). Trimming cost V 4 bases and J 2 bases, with 14 bases left between them. This CDR3 contains 15 residues. DNA of the CDR3: TGTGCCAGCAGTTATGGGGGCCTCCTTCAAGAGACCCAGTACTTC. Amino acid sequence: CASSYGGLLQETQYF.

This clonotype has ten or more counts. The V and J genes are TRBV18 and TRBJ2-1; 8 nucleotides match TRBD2. V shed 6 bases and J 8 bases; nucleotides not matched to a gene: 6. The CDR3 is 13 residues long. CDR1 and CDR2 from the germline V gene are KGHSH and LQKENI. The chain's CDR3 is CASSPLAGYEQFF. In nucleotides, the CDR3 is TGTGCCAGCTCCCCCCTAGCGGGCTATGAGCAGTTCTTC. Full variable domain (missing parts from reference TRBV18 and TRBJ2-1): NAGVMQNPRHLVRRRGQEARLRCSPMKGHSHVYWYRQLPEEGLKFMVYLQKENIIDESGMPKERFSAEFPKEGPSILRIQQVVRGDSAAYFCASSPLAGYEQFFGPGTRLTVL.

The gene calls are TRBV2 and TRBJ2-5; tentatively, D is TRBD1 (6 bases). This CDR3 comprises 13 residues. Trimming took off 5 bases at V and 6 bases at J, with 13 bases between the two ends. Germline lookup yields CDR1 SNHLY and CDR2 FYNNEI. CDR3 loop: CASSNDRSQTQYF. CDR3 sequence (DNA): TGTGCCAGCAGTAACGACAGGTCGCAGACCCAGTACTTC.

The chain carries TRBV4-2 and TRBJ2-2; D possibly corresponds to TRBD2 (5 bases). From germline, CDR1 is LGHNA and CDR2 YNFKEQ. V was trimmed by 3 bases and J by 2 bases, leaving 16 bases between them. The CDR3 runs 17 residues. CDR3 region: CASSQRPSGSNTGELFF. Here the CDR3 DNA reads TGTGCCAGCAGCCAGAGGCCGAGCGGATCAAACACCGGGGAGCTGTTTTTT.

This clonotype has at least ten counts. The V gene is TRBV2, the J gene TRBJ2-2; TRBD2 matches 8 bases. This CDR3 spans 16 amino acids. With 2 bases clipped from V and 0 bases from J, the junction kept 2 bases outside the gene matches. Germline CDR1 is SNHLY and CDR2 is FYNNEI. CDR3 region: CASSELGLANTGELFF. The CDR3 nucleotides are TGTGCCAGCAGTGAATTGGGACTAGCGAACACCGGGGAGCTGTTTTTT.

The chain links TRBV29-1 to TRBJ2-5, with 13 bases that match TRBD2. Losses at the gene ends were 4 bases for V and 6 bases for J; bases not matched to a gene: 2. The CDR3 has 13 residues. Germline lookup yields CDR1 SQVTM and CDR2 ANQGSEA. Here the CDR3 DNA reads TGCAGCGTTGGGACTAGCGGGAGACAGACCCAGTACTTC. It specifies CSVGTSGRQTQYF.

This clonotype has at least ten counts. The gene calls are TRBV7-8 and TRBJ1-5; D remains ambiguous. Between the trimmed V and J ends, which lost 1 base and 4 bases, there was a span of 8 bases. The CDR3 totals 14 residues. Germline V gives CDR1 SGHVS, CDR2 FQNEAQ. Here the CDR3 reads CASSLGAGNQPQHF. The CDR3 DNA is TGTGCCAGCAGCTTAGGGGCAGGAAATCAGCCCCAGCATTTT.

This clonotype occurred many times. CDR3 bases: TGTGCCAGCAGCTTAGACGGCAACTATGGCTACACCTTC. Its translation is CASSLDGNYGYTF. The V call is TRBV7-2, the J call TRBJ1-2; D is unresolved. Germline assignment: CDR1 SGHTA and CDR2 FQGNSA. Trimming removed 1 base at V and 2 bases at J, with 5 bases between. The CDR3 covers 13 residues.

With respect to this clonotype: A far bigger clonotype differs at one base, so this is likely a read error. The rearrangement uses TRBV11-1 and TRBJ2-1; the D call may be TRBD1 or TRBD2 (6 bases each). The germline V gene has CDR1 SGHAT and CDR2 FQDESV (reference sequence). V was pared by 3 bases and J by 10 bases, with 22 bases between. The CDR3 loop spans 16 amino acids. CDR3 loop: CASSFGGLGDTGEQFF. The CDR3 bases are TGTGCCAGCAGCTTCGGAGGGTTGGGGGACACAGGCGAGCAGTTCTTC.

This clonotype showed up many times. This chain connects TRBV6-5 to TRBJ1-3; D is unclear. Looked up from germline, CDR1 is MNHEY and CDR2 is SVGAGI. V was cut by 5 bases and J by 1 base, with 9 bases left in between. This CDR3 comprises 14 residues. The CDR3 coding sequence is TGTGCCAGCAGTGCCGAGGGTTCTGGAAACACCATATATTTT. Protein product: CASSAEGSGNTIYF.